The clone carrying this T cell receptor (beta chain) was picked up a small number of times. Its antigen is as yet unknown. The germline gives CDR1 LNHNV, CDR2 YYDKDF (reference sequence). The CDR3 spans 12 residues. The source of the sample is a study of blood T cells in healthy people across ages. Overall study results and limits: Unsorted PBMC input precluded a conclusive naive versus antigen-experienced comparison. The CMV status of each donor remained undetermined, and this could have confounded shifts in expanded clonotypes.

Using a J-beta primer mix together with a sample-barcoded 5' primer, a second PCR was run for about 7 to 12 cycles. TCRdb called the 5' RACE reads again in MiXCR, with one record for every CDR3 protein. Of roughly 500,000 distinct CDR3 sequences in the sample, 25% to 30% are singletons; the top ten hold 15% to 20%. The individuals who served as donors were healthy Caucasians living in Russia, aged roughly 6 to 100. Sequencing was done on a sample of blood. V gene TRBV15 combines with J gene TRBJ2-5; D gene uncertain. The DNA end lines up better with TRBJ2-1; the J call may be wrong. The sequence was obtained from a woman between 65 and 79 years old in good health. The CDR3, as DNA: TGTGCCACCAGCAGAGCCCAAAATGAGCAGTTCTTC. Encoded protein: CATSRAQNEQFF.